The T cell receptor beta chain described here comes from a study of cytomegalovirus exposure and HLA in healthy donors. Broader study findings: Sequencing depth across donors, presence/absence analyses assumed, was roughly uniform.

The PCR was carried out with 60 Vbeta primers and 13 Jbeta primers. Method: immunoSEQ multiplex PCR; TCRdb's copy keeps in-frame clones and lacks some. The sample has fewer than 250,000 clones; about 82% are singletons. This CDR3 spans 14 amino acids. CDR1 is SEHNR, CDR2 FQNEAQ, per germline (reference sequence). V shed 1 base and J shed 2 bases, with 8 bases lying between them. A word on this clone: As yet, its antigen is unknown.

The rearrangement uses TRBV7-9 and TRBJ2-5; D gene uncertain. Sequenced material: PBMCs. The sequence came from a man younger than 45 in good health and CMV-seronegative. CDR3 loop: CASSLVVGQETQYF. The DNA of the CDR3 is TGTGCCAGCAGCTTAGTGGTCGGGCAAGAGACCCAGTACTTC.